This is a list of T cell receptor beta chains from one sample in a study of beta chain features in type 1 diabetes. Data came from immunoSEQ multiplex PCR; TCRdb stores just in-frame clones and leaves some out. Among fewer than 500,000 clones listed, 11% to 15% were seen once. The sequenced sample was naive CD4+ T cells from blood. All receptors come from a man aged 30-40 years in good health. Both conserved end residues are part of each CDR3. The D gene is left open where the match is weak. Rows may omit the clone size; those that give it use once, few, many or a size class.

TGTGCCAGCAGCGTAGGCCCAGGAAGAAATCAGCCCCAGCATTTT	CASSVGPGRNQPQHF	TRBV9	-	15	-	TRBJ1-5
TGTGCCAGCAGCCAGGATACCACTTACCTGTTCTTC	CASSQDTTYLFF	TRBV7-6	-	12	-	TRBJ2-1
TGTGCCAGCTCACCGCTCTCTGGGGCCAACGTCCTGACTTTC	CASSPLSGANVLTF	TRBV18	few	14	-	TRBJ2-6
TGTGCCAGCAGTTTCCGGGAGAACAATGAGCAGTTCTTC	CASSFRENNEQFF	TRBV27	-	13	-	TRBJ2-1
TGTGCCACCAGCAGAGATCGGGGGAGTGGGACCCAGTACTTC	CATSRDRGSGTQYF	TRBV15	-	14	-	TRBJ2-5
TGTGCCAGCAGCCAAGTGGGAGAAAAACTGTTTTTT	CASSQVGEKLFF	TRBV14	few	12	-	TRBJ1-4
TGCAGTGCTGGTAAAGATGGTTATTTCTTC	CSAGKDGYFF	TRBV20-1	-	10	-	TRBJ2-1
TGTGCCTATGAGGGGAATAGCAATCAGCCCCAGCATTTT	CAYEGNSNQPQHF	TRBV30	-	13	-	TRBJ1-5
TGTGCCAGCAGCGTCTCTCCGCCGCAGTATTTT	CASSVSPPQYF	TRBV9	-	11	-	TRBJ2-3
TGTGCCAGCAGCGAGAGGGAAGGGGTGGCCGGGGAGCTGTTTTTT	CASSEREGVAGELFF	TRBV9	-	15	-	TRBJ2-2
TGCGCCAGCAGTCAAGACGGCGGAGACAGGGGGCTAAATGAGCAGTTCTTC	CASSQDGGDRGLNEQFF	TRBV23-1	-	17	TRBD1	TRBJ2-1
TGTGCCAGCATACAGGGCCAGGTCATTCCCCTCCACTTT	CASIQGQVIPLHF	TRBV25-1	-	13	-	TRBJ1-6
TGTGCCAGCAGCCTCCGACTAGCGGGAGGGTCCACAGATACGCAGTATTTT	CASSLRLAGGSTDTQYF	TRBV7-9	few	17	TRBD2	TRBJ2-3
TGTGCCAGCAGCTTAGGACCTTCCTCCTACGAGCAGTACTTC	CASSLGPSSYEQYF	TRBV7-2	-	14	-	TRBJ2-7
TGCGCCAGCAGCCAAGGCTACTATGACTACGAGCAGTACTTC	CASSQGYYDYEQYF	TRBV4-3	few	14	-	TRBJ2-7
TGTGCCAGCAGCCCCGATTGGGGGCGCGGGGAGCTGTTTTTT	CASSPDWGRGELFF	TRBV5-4	-	14	-	TRBJ2-2
TGTGCCAGCAGCTACTCCCCCGACAGGGCCGTCACTGAAGCTTTCTTT	CASSYSPDRAVTEAFF	TRBV7-9	-	16	TRBD1	TRBJ1-1
TGTGCCAGCAGCCTATCCAGACAGCCCAATGAGCAGTTCTTC	CASSLSRQPNEQFF	TRBV11-3	few	14	-	TRBJ2-1
TGTGCCAGCAGCTTACCCGGGATGGCCGGGGAGCTGTTTTTT	CASSLPGMAGELFF	TRBV7-3	few	14	-	TRBJ2-2
TGTGCCAGCAGCCAAATTAGGACAGTTTCGAACACCGGGGAGCTGTTTTTT	CASSQIRTVSNTGELFF	TRBV13	-	17	-	TRBJ2-2
TGTGCCAGCAGAGGGGACTCCACAGATTCCGAGCAGTACTTC	CASRGDSTDSEQYF	TRBV2	-	14	-	TRBJ2-7
TGTGCCAGCAGCTTGACAAGACGTCACAAGGGCAATGAGCAGTTCTTC	CASSLTRRHKGNEQFF	TRBV5-8	few	16	-	TRBJ2-1
TGCGCCAGCAGCCAACTCCCCGGACTAGCGGGAGGGCAGCCAGATACGCAGTATTTT	CASSQLPGLAGGQPDTQYF	TRBV4-1	-	19	TRBD2	TRBJ2-3
TGTGCCAGCAGCTTACCCCGGGGCGCGCCTGTTTGGAGCGGGGGGGAAGAGACCCAGTACTTC	CASSLPRGAPVWSGGEETQYF	TRBV7-6	few	21	TRBD2	TRBJ2-5
TGTGCCAGCAGCCCCGAACAGGGCCTAGCCAAAAACATTCAGTACTTC	CASSPEQGLAKNIQYF	TRBV5-4	few	16	-	TRBJ2-4
TGTGCCAGCAGTTTAGGGAGGGATCAGCCCCAGCATTTT	CASSLGRDQPQHF	TRBV25-1	few	13	-	TRBJ1-5
TGTGCCAGCAGCCGAACCTGGACAGGGCGTGAAGAGACCCAGTACTTC	CASSRTWTGREETQYF	TRBV7-8	few	16	TRBD1	TRBJ2-5
TGTGCCAGCAGCTCGACGGGGGCAAATGAGCAGTTCTTC	CASSSTGANEQFF	TRBV5-4	-	13	-	TRBJ2-1
TGTGCCAGCAGTGTAGGGGACCCTGGGCAGTTCTTC	CASSVGDPGQFF	TRBV2	few	12	-	TRBJ2-1
TGTGCCAGCAGTGAAGCACCGGGACAGGGGTGGACAGATACGCAGTATTTT	CASSEAPGQGWTDTQYF	TRBV6-1	-	17	TRBD1	TRBJ2-3